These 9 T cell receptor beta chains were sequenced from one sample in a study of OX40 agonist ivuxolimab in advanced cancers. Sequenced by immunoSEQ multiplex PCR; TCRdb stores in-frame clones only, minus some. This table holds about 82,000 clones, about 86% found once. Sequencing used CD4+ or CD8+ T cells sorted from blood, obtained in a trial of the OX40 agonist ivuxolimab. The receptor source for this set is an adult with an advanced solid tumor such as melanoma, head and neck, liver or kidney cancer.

The CDR3, as DNA: TGTGCCAGCAGTTACGAGGGACTAGCGGGCACCTACGAGCAGTACTTC. This sequence encodes CASSYEGLAGTYEQYF. The rearrangement links TRBV6-5 to TRBJ2-7; 12 nucleotides agree with TRBD2. CDR3 length equals 16 residues. Germline V lookup: CDR1 MNHEY, CDR2 SVGAGI. After removal of 2 bases from V and 2 bases from J, the junction contained 4 bases not matched to a gene.

The CDR3 region is CASSAQGLWGQETQYF. CDR3 bases: TGTGCCAGCAGCGCCCAGGGTTTGTGGGGCCAAGAGACCCAGTACTTC. The J gene is TRBJ2-5, the V gene TRBV7-9, with D perhaps matching TRBD1 (5 bases). The germline V gene has CDR1 SEHNR and CDR2 FQNEAQ (reference sequence). V was clipped by 5 bases and J by 1 base, with 17 bases between them. The CDR3 consists of 16 residues.

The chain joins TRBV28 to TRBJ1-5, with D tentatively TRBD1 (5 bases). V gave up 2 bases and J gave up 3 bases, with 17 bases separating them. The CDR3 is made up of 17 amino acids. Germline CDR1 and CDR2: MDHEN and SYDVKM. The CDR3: CASSLEQGEQVNQPQHF. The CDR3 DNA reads TGTGCCAGCAGTTTAGAGCAAGGTGAACAGGTCAATCAGCCCCAGCATTTT.

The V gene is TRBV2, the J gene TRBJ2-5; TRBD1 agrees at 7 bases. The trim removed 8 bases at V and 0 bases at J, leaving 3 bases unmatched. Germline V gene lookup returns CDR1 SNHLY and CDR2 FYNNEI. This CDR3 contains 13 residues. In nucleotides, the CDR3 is TGTGCCAGCCTGACAGGGTACCAAGAGACCCAGTACTTC. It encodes CASLTGYQETQYF.

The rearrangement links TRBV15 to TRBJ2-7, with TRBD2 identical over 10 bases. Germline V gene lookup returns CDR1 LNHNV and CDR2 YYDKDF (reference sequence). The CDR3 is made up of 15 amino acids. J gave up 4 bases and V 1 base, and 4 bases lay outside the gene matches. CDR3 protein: CATSRVSSGSYEQYF. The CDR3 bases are TGTGCCACCAGCAGAGTATCTAGCGGGAGTTACGAGCAGTACTTC.

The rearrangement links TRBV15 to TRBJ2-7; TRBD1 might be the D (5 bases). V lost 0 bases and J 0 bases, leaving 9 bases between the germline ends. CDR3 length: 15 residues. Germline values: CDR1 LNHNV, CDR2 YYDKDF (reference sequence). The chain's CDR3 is CATSRDRGFSYEQYF. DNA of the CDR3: TGTGCCACCAGCAGAGATAGGGGATTCTCCTACGAGCAGTACTTC. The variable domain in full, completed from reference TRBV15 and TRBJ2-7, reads DAMVIQNPRYQVTQFGKPVTLSCSQTLNHNVMYWYQQKSSQAPKLLFHYYDKDFNNEADTPDNFQSRRPNTSFCFLDIRSPGLGDTAMYLCATSRDRGFSYEQYFGPGTRLTVT.

The CDR3: CASSVGGGINTGNTIYF. DNA of the CDR3: TGTGCCAGCAGCGTAGGGGGAGGGATAAACACTGGAAACACCATATATTTT. This chain joins TRBV9 and TRBJ1-3; D unresolved. The CDR3 runs to 17 residues. Trimming cost V 0 bases and J 2 bases, with 15 bases left between them. The germline CDR1 and CDR2 sequences are SGDLS and YYNGEE.

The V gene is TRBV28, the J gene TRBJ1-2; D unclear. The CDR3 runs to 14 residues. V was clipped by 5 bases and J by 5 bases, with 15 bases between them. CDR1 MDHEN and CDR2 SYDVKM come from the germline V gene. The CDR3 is CASSAYDKAYGYTF. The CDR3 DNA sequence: TGTGCCAGCAGTGCCTACGACAAAGCTTATGGCTACACCTTC.

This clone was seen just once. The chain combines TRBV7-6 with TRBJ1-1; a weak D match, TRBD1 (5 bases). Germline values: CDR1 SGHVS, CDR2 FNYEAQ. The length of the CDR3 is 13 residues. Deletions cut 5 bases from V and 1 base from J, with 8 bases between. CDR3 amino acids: CASSPGQNTEAFF. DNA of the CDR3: TGTGCCAGCAGCCCCGGACAGAACACTGAAGCTTTCTTT.